The clone carrying this T cell receptor (beta chain) was seen more than once but under ten times. Its cognate antigen is unknown. This entry belongs to a study of T cells in localized non-small cell lung cancer. Profiling relied on immunoSEQ multiplex PCR, and the TCRdb table lists in-frame clones only, not all of them. The sample contains around 64,000 clones, about four fifths of which appear only once. Study-wide points: Among the top 100 tumor clones, a median around 50 appeared in adjacent lung. Greater blood T cell density accompanied longer overall survival.

The V end was cut by 3 bases, the J end by 0 bases, with 2 bases between. The CDR3 is made up of 11 amino acids. Germline loops: CDR1 GTSNPN, CDR2 SVGIG (reference sequence). The chain is built from TRBV30 and TRBJ1-1, with no clear D. The sequence was obtained from a man between 40 and 75 years old with stage II lung adenocarcinoma. The sequences come from PBMCs, collected before any cancer treatment. The CDR3 here is CAWRMNTEAFF. CDR3 nucleotide sequence: TGTGCCTGGAGGATGAACACTGAAGCTTTCTTT.